This section outlines one T cell receptor (beta chain) sequence together with its context. These data come from a study of blood T cell repertoires in COVID-19. Authors' analysis steps: Estimated nucleated cell counts came from reference gene primer amplification. Sequencing was performed with immunoSEQ multiplex PCR; in TCRdb, only in-frame clones are kept and a portion is missing. For V, J and clone size, that table is used; D and trimming come from the DNA. The repertoire holds fewer than 300,000 clones, with approximately 90% as singletons. Cohort placement rested on clinical history that participants reported themselves. Two consecutive negative NP/OP PCR tests, clearance, or resolved symptoms defined Cohort 3 recovery. V was clipped by 5 bases and J by 4 bases, with 14 bases between them. The germline gives CDR1 SGHTA, CDR2 FQGTGA. The CDR3 runs 14 residues.

The sequenced material came from PBMCs or T cells enriched from blood (not recorded which). V usage is TRBV7-3 and J usage is TRBJ1-1, with TRBD1 as a possible D gene (6 bases). The source of this sequence is a man aged 40-50 years who had recovered from COVID-19. The CDR3 here is CASSPGQSGTEAFF. The DNA for the CDR3 is TGTGCCAGCAGCCCCGGACAGTCGGGCACTGAAGCTTTCTTT.